Listed here are 11 T cell receptor beta chains from one sample, sequenced in a study of T-cell memory formation after mild COVID-19. TCRdb re-called the 5' RACE reads through MiXCR, storing one row per CDR3 protein. The sample contains around 310,000 distinct CDR3 sequences, approximately 15% of which appear only once. Sequenced sample: PBMCs or a T cell subset sorted from them (not recorded which). These receptors all come from a man younger than 30 who had mild COVID-19 (a few samples of this study predate the infection). Cell type and time point are not known.

This clonotype was counted many times. The V call is TRBV6-5, the J call TRBJ1-4; maybe TRBD1 (5 bases). CDR1 and CDR2 from the germline V gene are MNHEY and SVGAGI. The CDR3 sequence is 15 residues long. The germline V and J ends were trimmed by 0 bases and 8 bases, with 13 bases remaining between them. CDR3 residues: CASSYSRGVREKLFF. In nucleotides, the CDR3 is TGTGCCAGCAGTTACTCGAGAGGGGTGAGGGAAAAACTGTTTTTT.

The gene calls are TRBV11-2 and TRBJ1-1; 8 nucleotides align to TRBD1. The CDR3 has 15 residues. The V gene end was trimmed by 8 bases and the J gene end by 5 bases; junction bases not matched to a gene: 13. Germline values: CDR1 SGHAT, CDR2 FQNNGV. The CDR3 coding sequence is TGTGCCAGCCCTGTTAGGTGGGACAGGTTTACTGAAGCTTTCTTT. Translated: CASPVRWDRFTEAFF.

CDR3 residues: CASSQGTGWGQPQHF. As DNA, the CDR3 is TGCGCCAGCAGCCAAGGCACAGGGTGGGGTCAGCCCCAGCATTTT. The chain combines TRBV4-3 with TRBJ1-5, with a tentative D call TRBD1 (6 bases). Looked up from germline, CDR1 is LGHNA and CDR2 is YSLEER. There are 15 residues in the CDR3. V gave up 1 base and J gave up 6 bases, with 13 bases separating them.

This chain uses TRBV9 with TRBJ1-4; no reliable D call. The germline V gene has CDR1 SGDLS and CDR2 YYNGEE. The CDR3 consists of 15 residues. Trimming removed 0 bases from V and 8 bases from J, with 14 bases in between. The CDR3 DNA reads TGTGCCAGCAGCGTAGGAACGGGGTCGCGGGAAAAACTGTTTTTT. Translating gives CASSVGTGSREKLFF.

This clonotype was detected only a few times. This chain connects TRBV6-6 to TRBJ2-7, with D possibly being TRBD2 (6 bases). The CDR3 runs 16 residues. The ends were cut back, 0 bases at V and 3 bases at J, with 15 bases in the middle. Germline lookup yields CDR1 MNHNY and CDR2 SVGAGI (reference sequence). The DNA for the CDR3 is TGTGCCAGCAGTTACTCGATCTCGGAGGGCCTCTACGAGCAGTACTTC. Its protein product is CASSYSISEGLYEQYF.

V usage is TRBV7-3 and J usage is TRBJ2-5; TRBD2 aligns across 15 bases. The germline V gene encodes CDR1 SGHTA and CDR2 FQGTGA. V dropped 5 bases and J dropped 4; count of bases not matched to a gene: 5. This CDR3 spans 16 amino acids. DNA of the CDR3: TGTGCCAGCAGCAGCCAGGGACTAGCGGGGGGAGAGACCCAGTACTTC. This sequence encodes CASSSQGLAGGETQYF. The variable domain in full, completed from reference TRBV7-3 and TRBJ2-5, reads GAGVSQTPSNKVTEKGKYVELRCDPISGHTALYWYRQSLGQGPEFLIYFQGTGAADDSGLPNDRFFAVRPEGSVSTLKIQRTERGDSAVYLCASSSQGLAGGETQYFGPGTRLLVL.

This clonotype turned up a few times. The chain carries TRBV5-1 and TRBJ1-2; D possibly corresponds to TRBD1 (5 bases). CDR3 length equals 14 residues. Trimming pared 0 bases from V and 3 bases from J, leaving 9 bases between. Per germline, CDR1 SGHRS and CDR2 YFSETQ. CDR3 nucleotides: TGCGCCAGCAGCTTGGATGGGGCTTACTATGGCTACACCTTC. It codes for CASSLDGAYYGYTF.

The chain is built from TRBV25-1 and TRBJ2-5, with D perhaps being TRBD1 or TRBD2 (5 bases each). Germline values: CDR1 MGHDK, CDR2 SYGVNS. V lost 11 bases and J 5 bases, leaving 18 bases between the germline ends. The length of the CDR3 is 13 residues. CDR3 residues: CASTGWGLETQYF. CDR3 nucleotides: TGTGCCTCAACGGGATGGGGGTTGGAGACCCAGTACTTC.

This clonotype has only a few counts. V is TRBV12-3 or TRBV12-4 and J is TRBJ2-1; unclear D gene. Deletions cut 0 bases from V and 6 bases from J, with 18 bases between. The length of the CDR3 is 17 residues. The CDR3 DNA sequence: TGTGCCAGCAGTTTAGCGCTAATCAGGACGGACCTCAATGAGCAGTTCTTC. Residues: CASSLALIRTDLNEQFF.

The chain recombines TRBV5-4 with TRBJ2-5; unclear D gene. This CDR3 region has 12 residues. Trimming pared 4 bases from V and 4 bases from J, leaving 8 bases between. The V gene's germline CDR1 is SGHNT and CDR2 YYREEE (reference sequence). The DNA for the CDR3 is TGTGCCAGCAGCGTCCCATCAGAGACCCAGTACTTC. Translating gives CASSVPSETQYF.

The gene calls are TRBV7-2 and TRBJ2-5; D might be TRBD1 (5 bases). Trimming left V 4 bases short and J 5 bases short, with 11 bases between. Germline CDR1 SGHTA, CDR2 FQGNSA. The CDR3 contains 13 residues. CDR3: CASSWQGWETQYF. Here the CDR3 DNA reads TGTGCCAGCAGCTGGCAGGGCTGGGAGACCCAGTACTTC.